This T cell receptor beta chain derives from a study of blood T cell repertoires in COVID-19. About the research overall: Material from acute and convalescent COVID-19 was sourced from the United States, Italy and Spain. T cells, B-cell-depleted T cells, or PBMCs provided the cDNA or gDNA that served as material.

As processed by the authors: For nucleated cells, counts were estimated from reference gene primer amplification. TCRdb's table, derived via immunoSEQ multiplex PCR, lists solely in-frame clones and lacks some. V and J calls and clone size come straight from that table; D and trimming were deduced from the DNA. Here the sample spans about 200,000 clones, 80% being singletons. Germline V CDR1 and CDR2: GTSNPN, SVGIG (reference sequence). This CDR3 is built from 14 residues. Trimming at V came to 0 bases and at J to 9 bases, leaving 3 bases not matched to a gene. The sample comprised peripheral blood. The gene calls are TRBV30 and TRBJ1-6, with 9 positions matching TRBD1. This receptor was identified in an older woman with acute or convalescent COVID-19. Here the CDR3 reads CAWSVTGGASPLHF. The DNA for the CDR3 is TGTGCCTGGAGTGTCACAGGGGGCGCTTCACCCCTCCACTTT.